Listed here is a single T cell receptor beta chain. TCRdb's table, derived via immunoSEQ multiplex PCR, lists solely in-frame clones and lacks some. The repertoire includes around 68,000 clones, 90% to 95% of them detected once, and roughly 0.033% sits in the top ten. The sample is drawn from a study of shared T cell receptors in the human thymus. Sequenced material: thymocytes. This clonotype originated in a human donor.

CDR3 nucleotide sequence: TGTGCCAGTAGTATTAGGGGACCCCTAATGAACACTGAAGCTTTCTTT. Protein product: CASSIRGPLMNTEAFF. The V call is TRBV19, the J call TRBJ1-1; D possibly corresponds to TRBD1 (5 bases). This CDR3 region has 16 residues. V lost 3 bases and J lost 0, with 14 bases in between. Germline CDR1 is LNHDA and CDR2 is SQIVND (reference sequence).